These T cell receptor beta chains were read from a single sample in a study of metastatic and nonmetastatic thyroid tumors. TCRdb re-called the PCR reads via MiXCR. The table shows approximately 25,000 clones, with about 26% occurring only once. Sequences were obtained from blood. The receptors come from a male donor with papillary thyroid cancer or a benign thyroid nodule (not recorded which). Some clones in this sample may be carry-over from other donors' samples. Each CDR3 is given without its conserved first and last residue. The listing skips clone size in some rows; elsewhere it reads once, few, many or a size class.

CDR3 | J | V | size
ASSVAGTNTEAF | TRBJ1-1 | TRBV9 | many
ASLAGVQETQY | TRBJ2-5 | TRBV7-9 | many
ASSTTGENQPQH | TRBJ1-5 | TRBV28 | few
ASSFVLAPNNEQF | TRBJ2-1 | TRBV12-3/TRBV12-4 | few
ASSPAGRTDTQY | TRBJ2-3 | TRBV5-1 | many
ASSLMSRDFNCELF | TRBJ2-2 | TRBV7-3 | .
ASSLGVAGELF | TRBJ2-2 | TRBV5-4 | .
ASSVLPNTEAF | TRBJ1-1 | TRBV14 | many
ASSLGTGGGNYGYT | TRBJ1-2 | TRBV5-1 | .
ASSVELGSSYEQY | TRBJ2-7 | TRBV6-1 | .
ASSLTGTGGNYGYT | TRBJ1-2 | TRBV7-3 | many
SAPGGGNYGYT | TRBJ1-2 | TRBV20-1 | few
ASTRGNEQF | TRBJ2-1 | TRBV2 | .
SALMGSQSQH | TRBJ1-5 | TRBV20-1 | .
AAVREGSYGYT | TRBJ1-2 | TRBV6-1 | .
ASSQEHMMGNTIY | TRBJ1-3 | TRBV4-2 | once
ASSSSGGAHEQF | TRBJ2-1 | TRBV7-3 | .
ATQQGGGTDTQY | TRBJ2-3 | TRBV19 | many
SARGNGAYEQY | TRBJ2-7 | TRBV20-1 | .
SATDNYEQY | TRBJ2-7 | TRBV20-1 | medium-sized
ASSISYDEQF | TRBJ2-1 | TRBV19 | .
ASDRQGRGTQY | TRBJ2-5 | TRBV6-2/TRBV6-3 | many
ASSPGGQGVREQF | TRBJ2-1 | TRBV4-2 | .
ASSYSANQPQN | TRBJ1-5 | TRBV6-5 | .
ASSLDLRQSPVTEAF | TRBJ1-1 | TRBV7-3 | once
ASREIGGVRGRNQPQH | TRBJ1-5 | TRBV6-2/TRBV6-3 | few
ASSSQGRNQPQH | TRBJ1-5 | TRBV18 | many
ATSVGASGEQY | TRBJ2-7 | TRBV24-1 | medium-sized
ASGRGLEGYT | TRBJ1-2 | TRBV6-1 | many
ASSVPGGGQPQH | TRBJ1-5 | TRBV19 | .
ASSLGQGNSYEQY | TRBJ2-7 | TRBV5-5 | many
ASSAGSSRFNQPQH | TRBJ1-5 | TRBV18 | many
ASSDYLAGAEQY | TRBJ2-7 | TRBV2 | .
ASSTTEYYGYT | TRBJ1-2 | TRBV18 | few
SAPPTADRAVQY | TRBJ2-7 | TRBV20-1 | .
ATSRSGVGGYT | TRBJ1-2 | TRBV15 | many
ASSSYSGNTIY | TRBJ1-3 | TRBV28 | many
ASSEGQGANSPLH | TRBJ1-6 | TRBV9 | .
ASSVDGTGQLF | TRBJ2-2 | TRBV9 | .
ASRPFRDRADNEQF | TRBJ2-1 | TRBV27 | few